This is a list of T cell receptor beta chains from one sample in a study of naive and memory T cell subsets. TCRdb re-derived calls from the UMI-ligation and nested PCR reads in MiXCR, one entry per CDR3 protein. The sample contains approximately 140,000 distinct CDR3 sequences, 15% to 25% of which appear only once. Material: naive CD8+ T cells from blood. The receptors derive from a human donor in good health. Each CDR3 is given with its conserved first and last residue. A D gene is named only where the DNA matches it firmly. Size is stated for part of the rows, as once, few or many counts, or as a class when the clone is expanded.

J | V | size | D | CDR3 | DNA
TRBJ2-4 | TRBV4-3 | few | - | CASSQVLDLGATDIQYF | TGCGCCAGCAGCCAAGTCCTTGACCTGGGGGCAACGGACATTCAGTACTTC
TRBJ2-7 | TRBV9 | - | TRBD2 | CASSVVPSGLYEQYF | TGTGCCAGCAGCGTAGTTCCTAGCGGGTTATACGAGCAGTACTTC
TRBJ2-5 | TRBV27 | - | - | CASSLSYGMETQYF | TGTGCCAGCAGTTTGTCCTATGGCATGGAGACCCAGTACTTC
TRBJ1-4 | TRBV7-6 | - | - | CASSNRGSGLGGEKLFF | TGTGCCAGCAGCAATCGAGGTTCCGGGCTGGGAGGTGAAAAACTGTTTTTT
TRBJ2-1 | TRBV24-1 | - | - | CATSRGDISSYNEQFF | TGTGCCACCAGTCGGGGAGACATCAGCTCCTACAATGAGCAGTTCTTC
TRBJ2-7 | TRBV6-6 | - | - | CASREPDYEQYF | TGTGCCAGCCGGGAGCCGGACTACGAGCAGTACTTC
TRBJ1-2 | TRBV28 | - | - | CASHTSGTNYGYTF | TGTGCCAGCCATACATCCGGGACTAACTATGGCTACACCTTC
TRBJ2-7 | TRBV29-1 | - | TRBD1 | CSVGGTGWSYEQYF | TGCAGCGTTGGCGGGACAGGGTGGTCCTACGAGCAGTACTTC
TRBJ2-3 | TRBV6-5 | few | - | CASSYDRFADTQYF | TGTGCCAGCAGTTATGACCGCTTCGCAGATACGCAGTATTTT
TRBJ1-1 | TRBV10-3 | - | - | CAISELEGRSTEAFF | TGTGCCATCAGTGAGTTAGAGGGAAGGAGCACTGAAGCTTTCTTT
TRBJ2-4 | TRBV6-6 | few | - | CASSYSGWDQNIQYF | TGTGCCAGCAGTTACTCCGGCTGGGACCAAAACATTCAGTACTTC
TRBJ1-1 | TRBV11-2 | - | TRBD1 | CASSSRTGGTEAFF | TGTGCCAGCAGCTCAAGGACAGGTGGAACTGAAGCTTTCTTT
TRBJ2-7 | TRBV7-9 | - | - | CASSSQGTTYEQYF | TGTGCCAGCAGCTCCCAGGGAACTACCTACGAGCAGTACTTC
TRBJ1-1 | TRBV28 | - | - | CASSFSPGGTEAFF | TGTGCCAGCAGTTTTTCACCGGGGGGGACTGAAGCTTTCTTT
TRBJ2-7 | TRBV14 | few | - | CASSQAGSSYEQYF | TGTGCCAGCAGCCAGGCAGGGAGCTCCTACGAGCAGTACTTC
TRBJ1-1 | TRBV2 | - | - | CASNLGRETEAFF | TGTGCCAGCAACCTGGGGAGGGAAACTGAAGCTTTCTTT
TRBJ2-7 | TRBV4-1 | few | - | CASSQLGSSYEQYF | TGCGCCAGCAGCCAACTGGGCAGCTCCTACGAGCAGTACTTC
TRBJ1-2 | TRBV29-1 | - | - | CSGRGGAWGYGYTF | TGCAGCGGTAGGGGGGGAGCTTGGGGCTATGGCTACACCTTC
TRBJ2-1 | TRBV28 | - | TRBD2 | CASSFWTSGSYNEQFF | TGTGCCAGCAGTTTTTGGACTAGCGGGTCTTACAATGAGCAGTTCTTC
TRBJ1-1 | TRBV6-4 | few | TRBD1 | CASSIDREGAEAFF | TGTGCCAGCAGTATCGACAGGGAGGGGGCTGAAGCTTTCTTT
TRBJ2-7 | TRBV28 | once | TRBD1 | CASSLSTGAYAF | TGTGCCAGCAGTTTGTCCACAGGGGCCTACGCCTTC
TRBJ2-7 | TRBV7-2 | - | TRBD2 | CASSPGLADSYEQYF | TGTGCCAGCAGCCCGGGACTAGCGGACTCCTACGAGCAGTACTTC
TRBJ2-5 | TRBV29-1 | few | - | CSVEGEPAETQYF | TGCAGCGTTGAAGGGGAGCCGGCCGAGACCCAGTACTTC
TRBJ1-1 | TRBV5-5 | - | - | CASSLGAGTEAFF | TGTGCCAGCAGCTTGGGGGCAGGCACTGAAGCTTTCTTT
TRBJ2-5 | TRBV28 | - | TRBD1 | CASSLPRQGAIQETQYF | TGTGCCAGCAGTTTACCTAGACAGGGGGCGATCCAAGAGACCCAGTACTTC
TRBJ1-5 | TRBV28 | - | TRBD1 | CARIIGTVYSNQPQHF | TGTGCCAGGATAATAGGGACAGTTTATAGCAATCAGCCCCAGCATTTT
TRBJ2-1 | TRBV4-1 | few | TRBD2 | CASSQEPIPGTSGSIGSYNEQFF | TGCGCCAGCAGCCAAGAGCCGATTCCCGGGACTAGCGGGAGCATAGGCTCCTACAATGAGCAGTTCTTC
TRBJ2-7 | TRBV10-3 | - | TRBD2 | CAISLAGNYEQYF | TGTGCCATCAGCTTAGCGGGAAACTACGAGCAGTACTTC
TRBJ2-1 | TRBV7-9 | - | - | CASSSSEHNEQFF | TGTGCCAGCAGCTCATCGGAGCACAATGAGCAGTTCTTC
TRBJ2-3 | TRBV12-3/TRBV12-4 | few | TRBD2 | CASSFTPGLYTDTQYF | TGTGCCAGCAGTTTTACGCCGGGACTATACACAGATACGCAGTATTTT
TRBJ2-5 | TRBV3-1 | few | - | CASSQSEGYGETQYF | TGTGCCAGCAGCCAAAGCGAGGGGTATGGAGAGACCCAGTACTTC
TRBJ2-7 | TRBV28 | - | TRBD1 | CASSNHRGPFFQQYF | TGTGCCAGCAGTAATCACAGGGGACCCTTCTTCCAGCAGTACTTC
TRBJ1-4 | TRBV7-6 | few | - | CASSHDGSNEKLFF | TGTGCCAGCAGCCACGACGGGAGTAATGAAAAACTGTTTTTT
TRBJ2-2 | TRBV6-5 | few | - | CASSTSWGQATGELFF | TGTGCCAGCAGTACCTCTTGGGGGCAGGCTACCGGGGAGCTGTTTTTT
TRBJ2-1 | TRBV15 | - | TRBD1 | CATDNLMGQGNFNEQFF | TGTGCCACCGACAATTTAATGGGACAGGGAAATTTTAATGAGCAGTTCTTC
TRBJ2-4 | TRBV4-2 | few | - | CASSHSSDIQYF | TGTGCCAGCAGCCATTCTAGCGACATTCAGTACTTC
TRBJ1-5 | TRBV7-9 | few | TRBD1 | CASSFNFDRAPQPQHF | TGTGCCAGCAGCTTCAACTTCGACAGGGCGCCTCAGCCCCAGCATTTT
TRBJ2-3 | TRBV28 | few | TRBD2 | CASSFLAGEGDTQYF | TGTGCCAGCAGTTTCTTAGCGGGAGAGGGAGATACGCAGTATTTT
TRBJ2-3 | TRBV27 | many | - | CASSFFGTDTQYF | TGTGCCAGCAGTTTCTTCGGCACAGATACGCAGTATTTT
TRBJ2-1 | TRBV6-2/TRBV6-3 | few | - | CASGGQRGEQFF | TGTGCCAGCGGGGGCCAGAGGGGGGAGCAGTTCTTC
TRBJ2-1 | TRBV28 | - | TRBD2 | CASSTPISELAGVDEQFF | TGTGCCAGCAGTACCCCCATCAGCGAACTAGCGGGAGTCGATGAGCAGTTCTTC
TRBJ2-3 | TRBV5-1 | - | - | CASSPQVADTDTQYF | TGCGCCAGCAGCCCTCAAGTGGCAGACACAGATACGCAGTATTTT
TRBJ2-3 | TRBV5-1 | - | - | CASSFIPTDTQYF | TGCGCCAGCAGCTTTATCCCTACAGATACGCAGTATTTT
TRBJ1-2 | TRBV28 | few | - | CASSTNTVGYGYTF | TGTGCCAGCAGTACAAACACGGTGGGCTATGGCTACACCTTC
TRBJ2-7 | TRBV29-1 | few | TRBD2 | CSVVGSPGTSAYEQYF | TGCAGCGTTGTAGGGAGTCCCGGGACTAGTGCGTACGAGCAGTACTTC
TRBJ1-5 | TRBV6-5 | - | - | CASSQGPLGSNQPQHF | TGTGCCAGCAGTCAAGGTCCCCTGGGAAGCAATCAGCCCCAGCATTTT
TRBJ2-7 | TRBV27 | few | - | CASSLTMTTRSSYEQYF | TGTGCCAGCAGTCTCACGATGACTACCCGGAGCTCCTACGAGCAGTACTTC
TRBJ2-1 | TRBV6-2/TRBV6-3 | - | - | CATRRGGDEQFF | TGTGCCACCCGACGGGGTGGGGATGAGCAGTTCTTC
TRBJ2-1 | TRBV13 | few | - | CASSLAGASHNEQFF | TGTGCCAGCAGCTTAGCGGGAGCGAGCCACAATGAGCAGTTCTTC
TRBJ2-1 | TRBV5-4 | - | - | CASSPPIRNEQFF | TGTGCCAGCAGCCCCCCGATACGGAATGAGCAGTTCTTC
TRBJ2-7 | TRBV25-1 | many | TRBD2 | CASSDSGIIAGGSYEQYF | TGTGCCAGCAGTGATTCCGGGATAATAGCGGGAGGGTCCTACGAGCAGTACTTC
TRBJ2-7 | TRBV18 | - | - | CASSRVGDPTKEQYF | TGTGCCAGCTCACGAGTAGGGGACCCCACTAAGGAGCAGTACTTC
TRBJ1-5 | TRBV27 | few | - | CASSFSNQPQHF | TGTGCCAGCAGTTTTTCCAATCAGCCCCAGCATTTT
TRBJ2-1 | TRBV5-6 | - | TRBD2 | CASSPMSGNDEQFF | TGTGCCAGCAGCCCGATGAGCGGGAACGATGAGCAGTTCTTC
TRBJ2-3 | TRBV19 | few | - | CASSSSNPGTDTQYF | TGTGCCAGTAGTAGCTCCAACCCGGGCACAGATACGCAGTATTTT
TRBJ2-5 | TRBV27 | - | TRBD1 | CASSPTTGLETQYF | TGTGCCAGCAGTCCGACGACAGGGCTGGAGACCCAGTACTTC
TRBJ2-2 | TRBV23-1 | - | TRBD1 | CASSQHLRGRPGELFF | TGCGCCAGCAGTCAACACCTCAGGGGGCGTCCCGGGGAGCTGTTTTTT
TRBJ2-3 | TRBV4-2 | few | - | CASSQESGSTDTQYF | TGTGCCAGCAGCCAGGAAAGCGGGAGCACAGATACGCAGTATTTT
TRBJ2-3 | TRBV9 | - | TRBD2 | CASSLRGLAGEGATDTQYF | TGTGCCAGCAGTCTTCGGGGGCTAGCGGGAGAAGGGGCTACAGATACGCAGTATTTT
TRBJ2-7 | TRBV28 | - | TRBD2 | CASSLSLSGGGYEQYF | TGTGCCAGCAGTTTAAGCCTCTCGGGAGGGGGCTACGAGCAGTACTTC